A single sample is the source of the 12 T cell receptor beta chains below, sequenced in a study of cytomegalovirus exposure and HLA in healthy donors. Primers for the PCR totalled 60 Vbeta and 13 Jbeta. TCRdb's table, derived via immunoSEQ multiplex PCR, lists solely in-frame clones and lacks some. The data show under 200,000 clones, approximately 86% seen once. Sequenced sample: PBMCs. Every receptor here comes from a woman younger than 45 in good health and CMV-seronegative.

The chain has TRBV2 and TRBJ2-1; a possible D gene is TRBD2 (6 bases). Germline V gene sequence: CDR1 SNHLY, CDR2 FYNNEI. V was trimmed by 7 bases and J by 7 bases, leaving 17 bases between them. The CDR3 spans 14 residues. As DNA, the CDR3 is TGTGCCAGCACTGAGGCCCTAGCGCGGAATGAGCAGTTCTTC. It translates to CASTEALARNEQFF.

The chain has TRBV5-1 and TRBJ2-7; the match to TRBD2 covers 7 bases. The CDR3 totals 14 residues. Losses at the gene ends were 2 bases for V and 2 bases for J; bases not matched to a gene: 4. From germline, CDR1 is SGHRS and CDR2 YFSETQ. The DNA of the CDR3 is TGCGCCAGCAGCTTTAGCGGGTCAACCTACGAGCAGTACTTC. Translated: CASSFSGSTYEQYF.

The V call is TRBV4-2, the J call TRBJ2-2; 8 bases are a match to TRBD2. The CDR3 totals 14 residues. Germline trimming cut 0 bases from V and 11 bases from J; bases unmatched to any gene: 5. In germline, CDR1 is LGHNA, CDR2 YNFKEQ. The CDR3 nucleotides are TGTGCCAGCAGCCAAGACGGGGGGGATAGTGAGCTGTTTTTT. Its translation: CASSQDGGDSELFF.

This clone was seen just once. The chain employs TRBV5-1 and TRBJ2-1, with D possibly matching TRBD1 (5 bases). Per the germline V gene, CDR1 is SGHRS and CDR2 is YFSETQ. The V and J ends lost 4 bases and 0 bases respectively, with 11 bases between them. The CDR3 runs 15 residues. CDR3: CASSTGSSSYNEQFF. The CDR3 region has the DNA TGCGCCAGCAGCACAGGATCGAGCTCCTACAATGAGCAGTTCTTC.

The rearrangement joins TRBV5-4 to TRBJ2-2; the D gene is possibly TRBD2 (6 bases). The length of the CDR3 is 15 residues. Germline loops: CDR1 SGHNT, CDR2 YYREEE (reference sequence). Between the trimmed V and J ends, which lost 7 bases and 5 bases, there was a span of 18 bases. The CDR3 DNA follows: TGTGCCAGCGGTCGCGGGACCTCACTTACCGGGGAGCTGTTTTTT. This encodes CASGRGTSLTGELFF. The variable domain in full, completed from reference TRBV5-4 and TRBJ2-2, reads ETGVTQSPTHLIKTRGQQVTLRCSSQSGHNTVSWYQQALGQGPQFIFQYYREEENGRGNFPPRFSGLQFPNYSSELNVNALELDDSALYLCASGRGTSLTGELFFGEGSRLTVL.

CDR3: CASSQEAGETQYF. For the CDR3, the DNA is TGTGCCAGCAGCCAAGAAGCGGGAGAGACCCAGTACTTC. This chain joins TRBV4-2 and TRBJ2-5; a possible D gene is TRBD2 (6 bases). Trimming removed 0 bases at V and 4 bases at J, with 6 bases between. Germline V CDR1 and CDR2: LGHNA, YNFKEQ. The CDR3 is 13 amino acids.

This clone was observed once. J is TRBJ2-7 and V is TRBV5-1; the D gene is possibly TRBD1 (6 bases). CDR1 and CDR2 from the germline V gene are SGHRS and YFSETQ. This CDR3 has 15 amino acids. Trimming cost V 4 bases and J 5 bases, with 19 bases left between them. CDR3 coding DNA: TGCGCCAGCAGCCCACAGGGCCGATCGGTCCACGAGCAGTACTTC. Protein sequence: CASSPQGRSVHEQYF.

The chain carries TRBV15 and TRBJ2-5; 11 nucleotides agree with TRBD2. Unmatched junction bases numbered 4, after V lost 0 bases and J lost 4 bases. The CDR3 totals 16 residues. CDR1 and CDR2 (germline): LNHNV, YYDKDF (reference sequence). The CDR3 DNA is TGTGCCACCAGCAGAGATCGACTAGCGGGATTAGAGACCCAGTACTTC. It yields the protein CATSRDRLAGLETQYF.

V is TRBV27 and J is TRBJ1-6; possible D gene TRBD1, 6 bases. V was pared by 8 bases and J by 9 bases, with 17 bases between. There are 14 residues in the CDR3. Germline V gene sequence: CDR1 MNHEY, CDR2 SMNVEV (reference sequence). CDR3 nucleotides: TGTGCCAGCGCTCTTGGACAGCCGTTTTCACCCCTCCACTTT. Its translation: CASALGQPFSPLHF.

This sequence joins TRBV19 and TRBJ1-1, with TRBD1 identical over 7 bases. Trimming took 6 bases from V and 1 from J; bases not matched to a gene: 5. CDR1 is LNHDA and CDR2 is SQIVND in the germline V gene (reference sequence). This CDR3 is built from 14 residues. The CDR3 spells CASRRDSQNTEAFF. The CDR3 DNA reads as TGTGCCAGTAGAAGGGACAGCCAGAACACTGAAGCTTTCTTT.

The rearrangement links TRBV4-2 to TRBJ2-1, with D maybe TRBD1 (7 bases). Germline CDR1 and CDR2: LGHNA and YNFKEQ. CDR3 length: 16 residues. Trimming removed 0 bases from V and 7 bases from J, with 16 bases in between. The DNA of the CDR3 is TGTGCCAGCAGCCAAGATCCGGAGGGGGCGGGGAATGAGCAGTTCTTC. The encoded protein is CASSQDPEGAGNEQFF.

This sequence joins TRBV13 and TRBJ1-1; D is uncertain. Looked up from germline, CDR1 is PRHDT and CDR2 is FYEKMQ (reference sequence). The CDR3 contains 13 residues. Trimming pared 3 bases from V and 1 base from J, leaving 6 bases between. The CDR3 spells CASSFTRNTEAFF. The CDR3 nucleotides are TGTGCCAGCAGCTTTACCAGGAACACTGAAGCTTTCTTT.